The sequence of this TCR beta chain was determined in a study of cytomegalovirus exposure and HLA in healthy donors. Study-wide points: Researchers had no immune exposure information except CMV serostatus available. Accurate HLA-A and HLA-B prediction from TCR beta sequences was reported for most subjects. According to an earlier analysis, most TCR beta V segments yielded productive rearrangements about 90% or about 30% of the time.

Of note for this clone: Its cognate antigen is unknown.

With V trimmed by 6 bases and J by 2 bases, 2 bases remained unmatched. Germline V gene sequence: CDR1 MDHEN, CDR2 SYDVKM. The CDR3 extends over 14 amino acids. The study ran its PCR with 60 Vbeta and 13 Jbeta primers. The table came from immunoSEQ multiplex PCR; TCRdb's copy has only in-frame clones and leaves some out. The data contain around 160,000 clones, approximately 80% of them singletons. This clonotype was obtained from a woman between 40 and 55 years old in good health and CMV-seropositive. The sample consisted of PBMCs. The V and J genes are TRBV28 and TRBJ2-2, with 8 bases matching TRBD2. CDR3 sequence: CASRLAENTGELFF. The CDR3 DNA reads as TGTGCCAGCAGACTAGCGGAAAACACCGGGGAGCTGTTTTTT.